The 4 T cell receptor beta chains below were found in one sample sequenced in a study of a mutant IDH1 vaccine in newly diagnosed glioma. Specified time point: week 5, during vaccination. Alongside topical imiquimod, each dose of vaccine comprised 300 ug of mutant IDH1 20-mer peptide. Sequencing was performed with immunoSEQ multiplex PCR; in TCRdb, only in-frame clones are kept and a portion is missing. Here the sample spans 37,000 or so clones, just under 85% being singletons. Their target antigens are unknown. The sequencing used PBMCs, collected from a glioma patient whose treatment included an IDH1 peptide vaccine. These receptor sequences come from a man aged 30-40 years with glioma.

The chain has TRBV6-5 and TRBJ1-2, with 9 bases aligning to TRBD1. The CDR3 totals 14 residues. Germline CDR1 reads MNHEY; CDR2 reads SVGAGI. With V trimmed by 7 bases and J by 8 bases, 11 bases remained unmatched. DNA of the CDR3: TGTGCCAGCAACGGTGGACAGGGGATGGGAGGCTACACCTTC. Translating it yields CASNGGQGMGGYTF.

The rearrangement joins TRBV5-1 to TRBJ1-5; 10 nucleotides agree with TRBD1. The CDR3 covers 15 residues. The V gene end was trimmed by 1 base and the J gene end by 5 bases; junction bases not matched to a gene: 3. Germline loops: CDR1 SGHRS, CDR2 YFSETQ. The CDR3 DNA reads TGCGCCAGCAGCTTGTCCGGGACAGGGGATCAGCCCCAGCATTTT. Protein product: CASSLSGTGDQPQHF.

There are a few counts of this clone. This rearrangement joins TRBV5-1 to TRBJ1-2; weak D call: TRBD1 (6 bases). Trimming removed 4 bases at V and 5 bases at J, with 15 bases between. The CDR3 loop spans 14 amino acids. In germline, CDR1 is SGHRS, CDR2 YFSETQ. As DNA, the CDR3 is TGCGCCAGCAGCGGGGACATCGACGGGTATGGCTACACCTTC. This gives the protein CASSGDIDGYGYTF.

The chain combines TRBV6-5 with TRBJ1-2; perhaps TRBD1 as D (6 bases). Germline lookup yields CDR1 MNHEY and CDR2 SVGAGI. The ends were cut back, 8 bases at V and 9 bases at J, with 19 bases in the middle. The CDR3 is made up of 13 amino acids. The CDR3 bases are TGTGCCAGCGGAGGGGGGGCCCTACTGAGCTACACCTTC. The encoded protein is CASGGGALLSYTF.